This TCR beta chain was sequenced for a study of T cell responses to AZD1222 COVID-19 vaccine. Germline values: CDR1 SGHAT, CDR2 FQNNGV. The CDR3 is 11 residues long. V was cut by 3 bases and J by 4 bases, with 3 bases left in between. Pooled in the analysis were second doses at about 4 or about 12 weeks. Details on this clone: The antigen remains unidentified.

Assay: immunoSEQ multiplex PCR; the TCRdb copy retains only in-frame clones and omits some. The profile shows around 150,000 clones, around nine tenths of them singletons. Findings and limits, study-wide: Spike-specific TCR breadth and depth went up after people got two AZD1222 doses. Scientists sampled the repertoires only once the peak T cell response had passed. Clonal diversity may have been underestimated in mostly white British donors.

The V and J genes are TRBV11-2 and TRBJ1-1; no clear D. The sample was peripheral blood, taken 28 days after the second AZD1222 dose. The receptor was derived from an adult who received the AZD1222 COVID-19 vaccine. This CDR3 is CASSFLTEAFF. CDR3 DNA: TGTGCCAGCAGCTTTCTCACTGAAGCTTTCTTT. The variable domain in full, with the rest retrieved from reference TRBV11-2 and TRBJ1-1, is EAGVAQSPRYKIIEKRQSVAFWCNPISGHATLYWYQQILGQGPKLLIQFQNNGVVDDSQLPKDRFSAERLKGVDSTLKIQPAKLEDSAVYLCASSFLTEAFFGQGTRLTVV.